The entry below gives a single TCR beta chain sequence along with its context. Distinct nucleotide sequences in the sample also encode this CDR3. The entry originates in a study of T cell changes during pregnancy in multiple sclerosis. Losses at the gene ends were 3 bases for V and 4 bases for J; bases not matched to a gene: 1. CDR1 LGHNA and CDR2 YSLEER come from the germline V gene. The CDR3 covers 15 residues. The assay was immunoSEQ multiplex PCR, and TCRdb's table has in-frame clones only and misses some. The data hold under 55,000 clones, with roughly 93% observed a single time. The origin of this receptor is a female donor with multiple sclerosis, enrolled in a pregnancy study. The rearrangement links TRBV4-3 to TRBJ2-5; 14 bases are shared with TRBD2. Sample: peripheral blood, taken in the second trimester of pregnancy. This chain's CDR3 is CASSQGLAGVETQYF. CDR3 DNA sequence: TGCGCCAGCAGCCAGGGACTAGCGGGAGTAGAGACCCAGTACTTC.